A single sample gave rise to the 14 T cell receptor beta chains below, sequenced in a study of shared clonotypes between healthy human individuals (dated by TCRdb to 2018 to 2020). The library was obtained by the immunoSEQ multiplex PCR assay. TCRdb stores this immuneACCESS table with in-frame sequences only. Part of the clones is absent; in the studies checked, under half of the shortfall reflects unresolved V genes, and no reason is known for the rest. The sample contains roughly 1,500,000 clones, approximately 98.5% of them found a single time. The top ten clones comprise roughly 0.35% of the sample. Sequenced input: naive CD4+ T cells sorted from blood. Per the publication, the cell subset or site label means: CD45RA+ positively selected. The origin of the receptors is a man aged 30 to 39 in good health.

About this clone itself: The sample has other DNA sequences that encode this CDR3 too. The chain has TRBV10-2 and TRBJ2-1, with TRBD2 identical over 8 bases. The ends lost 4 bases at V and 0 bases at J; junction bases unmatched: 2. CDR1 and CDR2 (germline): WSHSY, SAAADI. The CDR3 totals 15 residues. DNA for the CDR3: TGCGCCAGCAGTGCCCTAGCGGGCTCCTACAATGAGCAGTTCTTC. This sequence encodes CASSALAGSYNEQFF.

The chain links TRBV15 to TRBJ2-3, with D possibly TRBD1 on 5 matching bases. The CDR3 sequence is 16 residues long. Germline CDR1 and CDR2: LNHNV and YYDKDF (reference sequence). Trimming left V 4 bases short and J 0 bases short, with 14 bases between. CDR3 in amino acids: CATSTPARASTDTQYF. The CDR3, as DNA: TGTGCCACCAGCACCCCAGCCAGGGCTAGCACAGATACGCAGTATTTT.

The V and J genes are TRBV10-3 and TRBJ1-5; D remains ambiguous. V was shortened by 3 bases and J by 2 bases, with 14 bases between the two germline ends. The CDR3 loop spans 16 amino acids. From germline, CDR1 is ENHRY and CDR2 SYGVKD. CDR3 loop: CAISDWGGFGNQPQHF. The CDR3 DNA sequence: TGTGCCATCAGTGACTGGGGAGGATTTGGCAATCAGCCCCAGCATTTT.

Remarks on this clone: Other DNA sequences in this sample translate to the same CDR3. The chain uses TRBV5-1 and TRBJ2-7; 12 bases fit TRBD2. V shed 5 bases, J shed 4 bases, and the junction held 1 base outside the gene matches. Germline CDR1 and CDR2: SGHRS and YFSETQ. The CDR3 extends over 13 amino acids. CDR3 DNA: TGCGCCAGCAGACTAGCGGGAGGTTACGAGCAGTACTTC. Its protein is CASRLAGGYEQYF.

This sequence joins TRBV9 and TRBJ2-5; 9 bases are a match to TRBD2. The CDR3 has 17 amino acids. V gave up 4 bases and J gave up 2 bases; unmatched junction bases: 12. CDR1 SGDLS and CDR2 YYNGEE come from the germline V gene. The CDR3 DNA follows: TGTGCCAGCAGCCCTAAGGGGAGCCTAGCGGGACAAGAGACCCAGTACTTC. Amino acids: CASSPKGSLAGQETQYF.

The CDR3 coding sequence is TGTGCCAGCAGTTACGAAAGGACGGTGGGGTCAAATGAGCAGTTCTTC. Its translation: CASSYERTVGSNEQFF. The chain uses TRBV7-9 and TRBJ2-1; D uncertain. Germline CDR1 is SEHNR and CDR2 is FQNEAQ (reference sequence). The CDR3 runs 16 residues. The V and J ends lost 6 bases and 7 bases respectively, with 22 bases between them.

The CDR3 DNA is TGTGCCAGCAGCCCGGGACAGGGGGGGATCGGGCCCCAGCATTTT. It codes for CASSPGQGGIGPQHF. The V call is TRBV2, the J call TRBJ1-5, with TRBD1 identical over 11 bases. The CDR3 is 15 residues long. Losses at the gene ends were 6 bases for V and 9 bases for J; bases not matched to a gene: 10. CDR1 is SNHLY and CDR2 is FYNNEI in the germline V gene.

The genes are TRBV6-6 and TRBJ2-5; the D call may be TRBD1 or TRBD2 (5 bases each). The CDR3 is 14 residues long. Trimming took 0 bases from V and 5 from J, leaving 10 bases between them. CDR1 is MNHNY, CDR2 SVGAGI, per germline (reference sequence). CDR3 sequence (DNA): TGTGCCAGCAGTTACTCGGGGGATGGGGAGACCCAGTACTTC. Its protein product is CASSYSGDGETQYF.

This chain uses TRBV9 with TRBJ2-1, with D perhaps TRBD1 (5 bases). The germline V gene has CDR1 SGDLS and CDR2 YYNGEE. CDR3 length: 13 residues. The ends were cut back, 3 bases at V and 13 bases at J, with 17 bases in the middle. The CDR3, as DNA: TGTGCCAGCAGCGCAGTGGGCCAACAGGTTCAGTTCTTC. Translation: CASSAVGQQVQFF.

The CDR3 reads CASSQTQREVYYNEQFF. CDR3 bases: TGTGCCAGCAGCCAGACACAGCGGGAGGTTTACTACAATGAGCAGTTCTTC. The chain carries TRBV14 and TRBJ2-1, with 9 bases aligning to TRBD2. This CDR3 is 17 amino acids long. CDR1 and CDR2 (germline): SGHDN, FVKESK. With V trimmed by 3 bases and J by 3 bases, 9 bases remained unmatched.

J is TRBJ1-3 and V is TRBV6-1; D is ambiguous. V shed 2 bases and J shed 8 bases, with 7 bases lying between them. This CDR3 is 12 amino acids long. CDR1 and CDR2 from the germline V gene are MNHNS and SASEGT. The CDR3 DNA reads TGTGCCAGCAGTGAAATGGGATACACCATATATTTT. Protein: CASSEMGYTIYF.

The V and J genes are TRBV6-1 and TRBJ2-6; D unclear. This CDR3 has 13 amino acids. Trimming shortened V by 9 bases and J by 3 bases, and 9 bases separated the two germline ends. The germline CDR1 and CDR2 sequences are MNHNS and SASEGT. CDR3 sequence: CARRRDGANVLTF. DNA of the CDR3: TGTGCCAGGAGGAGAGATGGGGCCAACGTCCTGACTTTC.

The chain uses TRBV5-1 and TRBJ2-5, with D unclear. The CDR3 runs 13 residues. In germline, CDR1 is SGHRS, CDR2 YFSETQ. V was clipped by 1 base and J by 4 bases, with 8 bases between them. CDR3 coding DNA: TGCGCCAGCAGCTTGTCTAGTACAGAGACCCAGTACTTC. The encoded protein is CASSLSSTETQYF.

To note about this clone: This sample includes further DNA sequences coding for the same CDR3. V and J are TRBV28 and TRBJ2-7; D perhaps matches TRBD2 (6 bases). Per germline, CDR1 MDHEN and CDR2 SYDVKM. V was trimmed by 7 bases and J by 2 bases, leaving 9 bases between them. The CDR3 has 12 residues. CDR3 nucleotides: TGTGCCAGCACTAGCGTCACCTACGAGCAGTACTTC. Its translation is CASTSVTYEQYF.